This is a list of T cell receptor beta chains from one sample in a study of cytomegalovirus exposure and HLA in healthy donors. Clones were sequenced by immunoSEQ multiplex PCR, and TCRdb holds only the in-frame ones, with some missing. The sample has fewer than 200,000 clones; approximately 79% are singletons. Material for sequencing was PBMCs. The receptors stem from a middle-aged man in good health and CMV-seropositive. Each CDR3 is given without its conserved first and last residue. Fields, in order: CDR3 protein, J gene, V gene.

ASSLNRAGGESYEKLF	TRBJ1-4	TRBV7-2
ASSPWSTPNNEQF	TRBJ2-1	TRBV5-6
ASLDLRTDTQY	TRBJ2-3	TRBV5-1
ASSGTTGGTMKQY	TRBJ2-7	TRBV9
ASSVVPGGNEQF	TRBJ2-1	TRBV9
ASTGLAGDEQY	TRBJ2-7	TRBV7-9
ASRGGSRSNQPQH	TRBJ1-5	TRBV28
ASSYGAGPSSAF	TRBJ1-1	TRBV11-3
ASSGTGASYEQY	TRBJ2-7	TRBV6-1
ASSPVDTQY	TRBJ2-3	TRBV9
ASSQGQGAISNYGYT	TRBJ1-2	TRBV4-1
ASSLATGAYEQY	TRBJ2-7	TRBV5-1
ASSDRTHGNSPLH	TRBJ1-6	TRBV19
ASSLGLAGGEQY	TRBJ2-7	TRBV7-6
ASSSTSGGLNTGELF	TRBJ2-2	TRBV7-3
ASSLAAGSSATNEKLF	TRBJ1-4	TRBV5-1
ASSSQGQGLVNTEAF	TRBJ1-1	TRBV5-1
ASSSTGGITGELF	TRBJ2-2	TRBV5-5
ASSDGREPHSNQPQH	TRBJ1-5	TRBV10-1
ASSPLTGPGANGLT	TRBJ2-6	TRBV5-1
ASSELTSGTYNEQF	TRBJ2-1	TRBV25-1
ASSPGQSYNEQF	TRBJ2-1	TRBV7-3
GVSFGVGEKLF	TRBJ1-4	TRBV28
ASSSLGRGDTEAF	TRBJ1-1	TRBV9
ASSQGLQGRTQY	TRBJ2-5	TRBV27
ASSQDRGRDQETQY	TRBJ2-5	TRBV14
SVARPEGGEQY	TRBJ2-7	TRBV29-1
AWTREYTEAF	TRBJ1-1	TRBV30
SVAEGVGTEAF	TRBJ1-1	TRBV29-1
ASGPRSYNEQF	TRBJ2-1	TRBV7-2
ASSLDRGGNTEAF	TRBJ1-1	TRBV7-8
ASSLGAGGSYEQY	TRBJ2-7	TRBV28
ASNSPGQGVEQY	TRBJ2-7	TRBV2
ASSEQGAPFKNEQF	TRBJ2-1	TRBV2
ASSEGASTDTQY	TRBJ2-3	TRBV6-4
ASSFGQGRYGYT	TRBJ1-2	TRBV27
ASSLGRASSYNEQF	TRBJ2-1	TRBV7-8
ASSLAGTGEETQY	TRBJ2-5	TRBV5-1
ASSPLSYDTATNYGYT	TRBJ1-2	TRBV7-2
ASSQDFESASYEQY	TRBJ2-7	TRBV4-1
ASSESLPSGSQF	TRBJ2-1	TRBV10-1
ASRKEQGGGNTEAF	TRBJ1-1	TRBV28
ASRDRGGYEQY	TRBJ2-7	TRBV10-2
ASSIADQETQY	TRBJ2-5	TRBV28
ASRGGRGSLGETQY	TRBJ2-5	TRBV19
ASSMTGGNEKLF	TRBJ1-4	TRBV5-4
ASSLGAGQY	TRBJ2-7	TRBV11-3
ASRQGTSGSTDTQY	TRBJ2-3	TRBV5-1
ASRREWRDTQY	TRBJ2-3	TRBV6-6
ASSLVAAATNEKLF	TRBJ1-4	TRBV5-1
ASSLGLGQPQH	TRBJ1-5	TRBV7-3
ASSGTGTGTEAF	TRBJ1-1	TRBV5-1
AISDGTSGAYEQY	-	TRBV10-3
ASSPRRETIYEQY	TRBJ2-7	TRBV19
ASSRSMGGPGNEQF	TRBJ2-1	TRBV7-9
ASRLSGRARWEQY	TRBJ2-7	TRBV28
ASSSDRANYGYT	TRBJ1-2	TRBV7-8
ASTYGQWDEKLF	TRBJ1-4	TRBV11-2
ASSQGRAYEQY	TRBJ2-7	TRBV6-1
ASSLVRNNSPLH	TRBJ1-6	TRBV6-5